A selection of T cell receptor beta chains follows, all from one sample in a study of CD8 T cells in Susac syndrome. TCRdb reprocessed the immunoSEQ multiplex PCR reads via MiXCR and lists one record per CDR3 protein. This table has 73,000 or so distinct CDR3 sequences, roughly 95% appearing once. Specimen: CD8+ T cells from PBMCs. These receptor sequences come from a human donor with multiple sclerosis. The CDR3 runs from the conserved cysteine through the conserved F or W. A D gene is named only where the DNA matches it firmly. Clone size is shown for a subset of rows, as once, few, many or a class of expanded clone.

CDR3 DNA	CDR3 protein	clone size	V gene	D gene	J gene
TGCAGCGTTGAAATGCCAGAAGAGACCCAGTACTTC	CSVEMPEETQYF	once	TRBV29-1	.	TRBJ2-5
TGTGCCAGCAGAAAGGGGTGGCCCAATCAGCCCCAGCATTTT	CASRKGWPNQPQHF	.	TRBV27	.	TRBJ1-5
TGTGCCAGCAGTTTATCTACAGGAGGTTCGGTCGAGCAGTACTTC	CASSLSTGGSVEQYF	.	TRBV27	.	TRBJ2-7
TGCGCCAGCAGCCAATCAGGGGGGGACACTGAAGCTTTCTTT	CASSQSGGDTEAFF	.	TRBV4-1	TRBD1	TRBJ1-1
TGCGCCAGCAGTCAATTCCCCAGGACAGGGCCTTTACATGGCTACACCTTC	CASSQFPRTGPLHGYTF	.	TRBV23-1	TRBD1	TRBJ1-2
TGTGCCAGTCGAGGACTGGGTGGTTACGAGCAGTACTTC	CASRGLGGYEQYF	.	TRBV12-3/TRBV12-4	.	TRBJ2-7
TGTGCCAGCAGCCTACCCAGGCACGGCTTAAAAAACATTCAGTACTTC	CASSLPRHGLKNIQYF	.	TRBV11-2	.	TRBJ2-4
TGTGCCAGCAGCCAAGGTGGTCATCGCGGCGATGAGCAGTTCTTC	CASSQGGHRGDEQFF	.	TRBV3-1	.	TRBJ2-1
TGTGCCAGCAGTCCGGACTGGGGAGCGGGGGACCCCGGGGAGCTGTTTTTT	CASSPDWGAGDPGELFF	.	TRBV27	TRBD2	TRBJ2-2
TGTGCCAGCAGTTTATCGTCCGCTTCGACCTACAATGAGCAGTTCTTC	CASSLSSASTYNEQFF	.	TRBV27	.	TRBJ2-1
TGTGCCAGCAGCTTAGCGGCGGCGCGATACGAGCAGTACTTC	CASSLAAARYEQYF	.	TRBV7-9	.	TRBJ2-7
TGCGCCAGCAGTCCGGGACTAGCGGGAGAGTGGCAAGAGACCCAGTACTTC	CASSPGLAGEWQETQYF	.	TRBV4-1	TRBD2	TRBJ2-5
TGCAGTGCTAGGACAGTCTATGGCTACACCTTC	CSARTVYGYTF	.	TRBV20-1	.	TRBJ1-2
TGTGCCAGCAGCCTAGGACAGGGAAGCTTCAATTCACCCCTCCACTTT	CASSLGQGSFNSPLHF	.	TRBV7-8	TRBD1	TRBJ1-6
TGTGCCAGCAGTTCCCGGGAAGGGGGCCACGAGCAGTACTTC	CASSSREGGHEQYF	.	TRBV6-5	TRBD1	TRBJ2-7
TGTGCCAGCAGTTTAAGCGGAGGAGGGGGAGGCTATGGCTACACCTTC	CASSLSGGGGGYGYTF	.	TRBV27	.	TRBJ1-2
TGTGCCAGCAGCTTAGAGGCCCGCATGAACACTGAAGCTTTCTTT	CASSLEARMNTEAFF	.	TRBV7-9	.	TRBJ1-1
TGTGCCAGTAGTGCAACAGGGAACACCGGGGAGCTGTTTTTT	CASSATGNTGELFF	once	TRBV19	.	TRBJ2-2
TGTGCCAGCAGTTTAGGTCGCTCTGGGGCCAACGTCCTGACTTTC	CASSLGRSGANVLTF	.	TRBV27	.	TRBJ2-6
TGTGCCAGCAGCTTAGCCGGCGGGGAGCTGTTTTTT	CASSLAGGELFF	.	TRBV7-9	.	TRBJ2-2
TGCAGCGTTGAAGAAGGGCAGGGGTACGAGCAGTACTTC	CSVEEGQGYEQYF	.	TRBV29-1	.	TRBJ2-7
TGTGCCAGCATGCCCAGGGGCGGGGTGGTGGATACGCAGTATTTT	CASMPRGGVVDTQYF	.	TRBV12-3/TRBV12-4	.	TRBJ2-3
TGTGCCAGTAGTATGATGGGAGACGAGCAGTACTTC	CASSMMGDEQYF	.	TRBV19	.	TRBJ2-7
TGTGCCAGCAGCAAAATGGGGCAGGTCTACGAGCAGTACTTC	CASSKMGQVYEQYF	.	TRBV21-1	.	TRBJ2-7
TGCAGTGCTAGAGAGGGACTCAAGTCCATTCAGTACTTC	CSAREGLKSIQYF	.	TRBV20-1	.	TRBJ2-4
TGTGCCAGCATCTTGGGACGGGAAGCTTTCTTT	CASILGREAFF	.	TRBV2	.	TRBJ1-1
TGTGCCAGCAGTGAAGGGACAGGGAATTCACCCCTCCACTTT	CASSEGTGNSPLHF	.	TRBV25-1	TRBD1	TRBJ1-6
TGTGCCAGTAGTATAGTCCTGAGAGGGGGAGATACGCAGTATTTT	CASSIVLRGGDTQYF	.	TRBV19	.	TRBJ2-3
TGTGCCTGGAGTGTAAACGAGCAGTACTTC	CAWSVNEQYF	.	TRBV30	.	TRBJ2-7
TGCGCCAGCAGCTTGCCCCAGGCTGGAAACACTGAAGCTTTCTTT	CASSLPQAGNTEAFF	.	TRBV5-1	.	TRBJ1-1
TGTGCCAGCAGCCAAGAGAACAGGCGAAACGAGCAGTACTTC	CASSQENRRNEQYF	.	TRBV3-1	.	TRBJ2-7
TGCGCCAGCAGAAGTACAGGGGGCCTCCACGAGCAGTACTTC	CASRSTGGLHEQYF	.	TRBV5-1	TRBD1	TRBJ2-7
TGTGCCAGCAGCTCCTGGGCCTCCTATAATTCACCCCTCCACTTT	CASSSWASYNSPLHF	.	TRBV13	.	TRBJ1-6
TGTGCCAGCGGGGGAGCGGGAGCACCCAAAAACATTCAGTACTTC	CASGGAGAPKNIQYF	.	TRBV6-5	TRBD2	TRBJ2-4
TGTGCCAGCAGCCCTTATGACAGGCGGAACACTGAAGCTTTCTTT	CASSPYDRRNTEAFF	.	TRBV27	.	TRBJ1-1
TGTGCCTGGAGTTTGGACAGTGGGGAGCAGTACTTC	CAWSLDSGEQYF	.	TRBV30	.	TRBJ2-7
TGCAGCCCCGGGGAATTGATGAACACTGAAGCTTTCTTT	CSPGELMNTEAFF	.	TRBV29-1	.	TRBJ1-1
TGCGCCAGCAGTCTCACTCGGACAAGCCTACGGATCGAGCAGTACTTC	CASSLTRTSLRIEQYF	.	TRBV23-1	.	TRBJ2-7
TGTGCCAGCAGTTGGGACGGGAACACCGGGGAGCTGTTTTTT	CASSWDGNTGELFF	.	TRBV6-5	.	TRBJ2-2
TGTGCCACCGAGGGACGGATCTATGGCTACACCTTC	CATEGRIYGYTF	.	TRBV12-3/TRBV12-4	.	TRBJ1-2
TGTGCCAGCAGTGGTGTAGCGGGAGGGCCGGTCACCGGGGAGCTGTTTTTT	CASSGVAGGPVTGELFF	.	TRBV2	TRBD2	TRBJ2-2
TGCAGCGTTGCAGGCGCTGAAGCTTTCTTT	CSVAGAEAFF	.	TRBV29-1	.	TRBJ1-1
TGTGCCAGCAGCTTAACGGGCGGGGGCACAGATACGCAGTATTTT	CASSLTGGGTDTQYF	.	TRBV7-3	.	TRBJ2-3
TGTGCTAGTGGTTTGGTTGGCGGATACGACAATGAGCAGTTCTTC	CASGLVGGYDNEQFF	.	TRBV12-5	.	TRBJ2-1